This T cell receptor beta chain appears in the sequencing data of a study of blood T cell repertoires in COVID-19. In the study overall: Sites in the United States, Italy and Spain provided acute and convalescent COVID-19 samples. Sources were T cells, B-cell-depleted T cells, or PBMCs; the material itself was cDNA or gDNA.

Source study methods: Amplified reference gene primers provided the basis for estimating nucleated cell counts. Clones were sequenced by immunoSEQ multiplex PCR, and TCRdb holds only the in-frame ones, with some missing. The D gene and trimming were derived from the DNA, and the V and J assignments and clone size from that table. Among about 400,000 clones listed, 89% were seen once. The specimen was peripheral blood. This TCR was recovered from a man aged 35 to 55 with acute or convalescent COVID-19.

CDR3 sequence: CAISESGGRDTGELFF. Written as DNA, the CDR3 is TGTGCCATCAGTGAGTCAGGCGGGAGGGATACCGGGGAGCTGTTTTTT. The J gene is TRBJ2-2, the V gene TRBV10-3; 9 positions match TRBD2. This CDR3 region has 16 residues. Trimming cost V 0 bases and J 5 bases; bases outside gene matches: 4. Germline assignment: CDR1 ENHRY and CDR2 SYGVKD.